The sequence of this TCR beta chain was determined in a study of T cell changes during pregnancy in multiple sclerosis. The assay was immunoSEQ multiplex PCR, and TCRdb's table has in-frame clones only and misses some. The sample yields around 62,000 clones, 90% seen once. This CDR3 spans 12 amino acids. Germline CDR1 SNHLY, CDR2 FYNNEI. Trimming shortened V by 7 bases and J by 6 bases, and 13 bases separated the two germline ends. The chain joins TRBV2 to TRBJ2-7, with D perhaps matching TRBD1 (6 bases). The receptor's source is a female donor in good health, enrolled as a control in a pregnancy study. The source material was peripheral blood, sampled in the second trimester of pregnancy. The DNA of the CDR3 is TGTGCCAGCATAAACAGGGTTCGCGAGCAGTACTTC. Protein sequence: CASINRVREQYF. Complete variable domain (other parts from reference TRBV2 and TRBJ2-7): EPEVTQTPSHQVTQMGQEVILRCVPISNHLYFYWYRQILGQKVEFLVSFYNNEISEKSEIFDDQFSVERPDGSNFTLKIRSTKLEDSAMYFCASINRVREQYFGPGTRLTVT.